This T cell receptor beta chain came from a study of cytomegalovirus exposure and HLA in healthy donors. Across the study: Drawn from HLA-typed donors, approximately 85 million unique TCRs were held in an early data release.

The J segment lost 5 bases and the V segment lost 10 bases, leaving 12 bases of the junction unmatched. This CDR3 spans 15 amino acids. The germline V gene encodes CDR1 LNHDA and CDR2 SQIVND (reference sequence). PCR primers comprised 60 Vbeta and 13 Jbeta primers. Measured with immunoSEQ multiplex PCR; TCRdb has only the in-frame clones, and not every one. The sample includes more than 200,000 clones, 82% seen only once; the top ten take 5.5% to 7.5%. Study-level results: Most TCR sequences showed up rarely, but some public TCRs showed up in many donors.

Notes on this clone: As yet, its antigen is unknown.

The sequenced material came from PBMCs. This clonotype originated in a man between 40 and 49 years old in good health and CMV-seropositive. The V and J genes are TRBV19 and TRBJ1-5; 9 bases map to TRBD1. In DNA form, the CDR3 reads TGTGCCACCCGGGACAGGGTTAGTTCTCATCAGCCCCAGCATTTT. It translates to CATRDRVSSHQPQHF.